The rows below give T cell receptor beta chains drawn from one sample of a study of shared clonotypes between healthy human individuals. The method was immunoSEQ multiplex PCR; TCRdb's version includes in-frame clones alone and lacks a portion of them. Seen here are around 2,000,000 clones, 85% to 95% observed once, and the top ten hold 1.2%. Sequences were obtained from naive CD8+ T cells sorted from blood. The receptors here all came from a young man in good health. Each CDR3 is given with its conserved first and last residue. A D gene is named only where the DNA matches it firmly. The size field is filled for only some rows; it gives once, few, many or a size class.

abundance	len	v_gene	d_gene	j_gene	CDR3aa	CDR3nt
.	15	TRBV5-6	TRBD2	TRBJ2-7	CASSIQLAGAYEQYF	TGTGCCAGCAGCATTCAACTAGCGGGGGCCTACGAGCAGTACTTC
.	15	TRBV14	TRBD1	TRBJ2-7	CASSQGGQGIYEQYF	TGTGCCAGCAGCCAGGGTGGACAGGGGATCTACGAGCAGTACTTC
.	13	TRBV27	.	TRBJ2-7	CASSLKPSYEQYF	TGTGCCAGCAGTTTAAAGCCTTCCTACGAGCAGTACTTC
.	14	TRBV5-1	TRBD1	TRBJ2-7	CASSVGTGANEQYF	TGCGCCAGCAGTGTCGGGACAGGGGCCAACGAGCAGTACTTC
.	15	TRBV13	.	TRBJ2-3	CASSVGAGGEDTQYF	TGTGCCAGCAGCGTGGGGGCCGGGGGCGAAGATACGCAGTATTTT
.	12	TRBV27	.	TRBJ2-2	CASSLAPGELFF	TGTGCCAGCAGTTTAGCCCCCGGGGAGCTGTTTTTT
.	17	TRBV9	TRBD1	TRBJ2-3	CASSVTPGGSVADTQYF	TGTGCCAGCAGCGTAACCCCAGGGGGCTCAGTTGCAGATACGCAGTATTTT
.	11	TRBV7-9	.	TRBJ1-1	CAGGENTEAFF	TGTGCAGGAGGGGAGAACACTGAAGCTTTCTTT
.	19	TRBV21-1	.	TRBJ2-2	CASSKRGQGYLENTGELFF	TGTGCCAGCAGCAAACGAGGCCAGGGGTATTTGGAGAACACCGGGGAGCTGTTTTTT
.	13	TRBV27	.	TRBJ2-7	CASSLQDTYEQYF	TGTGCCAGCAGTTTGCAGGACACATACGAGCAGTACTTC
.	15	TRBV19	.	TRBJ2-7	CASSMGQGIIYEQYF	TGTGCCAGTAGTATGGGTCAGGGTATTATCTACGAGCAGTACTTC
.	13	TRBV6-5	.	TRBJ2-7	CASSYGSEYEQYF	TGTGCCAGCAGTTACGGTTCGGAGTACGAGCAGTACTTC
.	12	TRBV18	.	TRBJ2-2	CASSPGTGELFF	TGTGCCAGCTCACCAGGGACGGGGGAGCTGTTTTTT
.	15	TRBV7-9	TRBD1	TRBJ1-2	CASSSAAGDRVGYTF	TGTGCCAGCAGCTCTGCCGCTGGGGACAGGGTTGGCTACACCTTC
.	15	TRBV9	.	TRBJ2-3	CASSVAGGNTDTQYF	TGTGCCAGCAGCGTAGCCGGAGGGAACACAGATACGCAGTATTTT
once	14	TRBV27	TRBD2	TRBJ2-1	CASSPGGAYNEQFF	TGTGCCAGCAGTCCCGGGGGGGCCTACAATGAGCAGTTCTTC
.	16	TRBV6-6	TRBD2	TRBJ2-3	CASSYVLAGGTDTQYF	TGTGCCAGCAGTTACGTACTAGCGGGAGGCACAGATACGCAGTATTTT
once	13	TRBV30	TRBD1	TRBJ1-1	CAMAGQSNTEAFF	TGTGCCATGGCGGGACAGTCAAACACTGAAGCTTTCTTT
.	14	TRBV25-1	.	TRBJ1-2	CASRPSGAPYGYTF	TGTGCCAGCAGGCCTTCGGGGGCGCCGTATGGCTACACCTTC
.	14	TRBV5-1	TRBD2	TRBJ2-7	CASSSSGISYEQYF	TGCGCCAGCAGCTCTAGCGGGATCTCCTACGAGCAGTACTTC
.	18	TRBV12-2	.	TRBJ1-1	CASRSPRDSSKEDTEAFF	TGTGCAAGTCGCTCCCCCCGGGACAGCTCAAAAGAGGACACTGAAGCTTTCTTT
.	14	TRBV6-6	.	TRBJ1-1	CASSATVMNTEAFF	TGTGCCAGCAGTGCGACAGTCATGAACACTGAAGCTTTCTTT
.	16	TRBV4-1	TRBD2	TRBJ2-1	CASSHRLAGGYNEQFF	TGCGCCAGCAGCCATCGACTAGCGGGGGGGTACAATGAGCAGTTCTTC
.	17	TRBV28	TRBD1	TRBJ2-3	CASSARKGQGLGDTQYF	TGTGCCAGCAGCGCCCGAAAAGGACAGGGGTTGGGAGATACGCAGTATTTT
.	14	TRBV7-9	.	TRBJ1-1	CASSPPTLNTEAFF	TGTGCCAGCAGCCCTCCGACACTAAACACTGAAGCTTTCTTT
.	14	TRBV27	.	TRBJ2-2	CASSASTRGGELFF	TGTGCCAGCAGTGCCTCGACCCGGGGCGGGGAGCTGTTTTTT
.	13	TRBV7-9	.	TRBJ2-3	CASSSAFVDTQYF	TGTGCCAGCAGCTCAGCCTTCGTAGATACGCAGTATTTT
.	16	TRBV4-1	.	TRBJ2-5	CASSQEASPLRETQYF	TGCGCCAGCAGCCAAGAGGCTAGTCCGTTGCGGGAGACCCAGTACTTC
.	13	TRBV19	TRBD2	TRBJ2-7	CASTLAGSYEQYF	TGTGCCAGTACTTTAGCGGGATCCTACGAGCAGTACTTC
.	16	TRBV7-8	TRBD2	TRBJ2-3	CASSLAPSGGPDTQYF	TGTGCCAGCAGCTTAGCCCCTAGCGGGGGACCGGATACGCAGTATTTT
.	17	TRBV7-2	TRBD2	TRBJ2-7	CASSLAAGLAGEYEQYF	TGTGCCAGCAGCTTAGCCGCGGGACTAGCGGGAGAGTACGAGCAGTACTTC
.	16	TRBV13	TRBD2	TRBJ2-7	CASSPQGREGGYEQYF	TGTGCCAGCAGCCCCCAGGGGCGGGAGGGGGGTTACGAGCAGTACTTC
.	14	TRBV4-1	.	TRBJ2-7	CASSHDSGAYEQYF	TGCGCCAGCAGCCATGACTCAGGGGCCTACGAGCAGTACTTC
.	16	TRBV6-1	TRBD1	TRBJ1-5	CASSGWTGGASQPQHF	TGTGCCAGCAGTGGATGGACAGGGGGAGCCAGTCAGCCCCAGCATTTT
.	15	TRBV7-6	.	TRBJ2-7	CASSSATQRVYEQYF	TGTGCCAGCAGCTCCGCGACCCAAAGGGTCTACGAGCAGTACTTC
.	13	TRBV19	.	TRBJ1-1	CASSITDNTEAFF	TGTGCCAGTAGTATAACGGATAACACTGAAGCTTTCTTT
.	12	TRBV9	.	TRBJ2-1	CASSEQGDEQFF	TGTGCCAGCAGCGAACAGGGAGATGAGCAGTTCTTC
once	12	TRBV27	.	TRBJ2-1	CASRDTVNEQFF	TGTGCCAGCAGGGACACGGTCAATGAGCAGTTCTTC
.	13	TRBV10-3	TRBD1	TRBJ2-7	CAISGQGAIEQYF	TGTGCCATCAGTGGACAGGGGGCAATCGAGCAGTACTTC
.	14	TRBV10-1	.	TRBJ2-3	CASSELVKGDTQYF	TGCGCCAGCAGTGAGCTGGTGAAGGGAGATACGCAGTATTTT
once	12	TRBV7-9	.	TRBJ2-7	CASSGVRSEQYF	TGTGCCAGCAGCGGAGTGAGGAGTGAGCAGTACTTC
.	16	TRBV28	TRBD1	TRBJ1-1	CASSPEVGQGPTEAFF	TGTGCCAGCAGTCCCGAGGTGGGACAGGGGCCGACTGAAGCTTTCTTT
.	16	TRBV19	TRBD1	TRBJ1-1	CASSTRGTGLNTEAFF	TGTGCCAGTAGTACGAGGGGGACAGGATTGAACACTGAAGCTTTCTTT